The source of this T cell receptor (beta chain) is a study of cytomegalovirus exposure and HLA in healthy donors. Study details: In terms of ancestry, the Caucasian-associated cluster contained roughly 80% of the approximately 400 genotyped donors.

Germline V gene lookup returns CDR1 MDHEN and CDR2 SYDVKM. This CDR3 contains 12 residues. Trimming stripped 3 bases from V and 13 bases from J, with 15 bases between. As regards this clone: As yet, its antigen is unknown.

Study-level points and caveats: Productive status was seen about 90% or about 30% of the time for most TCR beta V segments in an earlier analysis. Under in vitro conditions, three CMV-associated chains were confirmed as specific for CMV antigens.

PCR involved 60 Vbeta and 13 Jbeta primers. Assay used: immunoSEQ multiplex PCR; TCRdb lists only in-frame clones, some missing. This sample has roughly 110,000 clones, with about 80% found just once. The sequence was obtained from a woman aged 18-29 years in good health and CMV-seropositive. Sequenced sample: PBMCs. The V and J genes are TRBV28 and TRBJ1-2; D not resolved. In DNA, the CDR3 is TGTGCCAGCAGTTTCTCGCTCTTACTTGTCACCTTC. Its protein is CASSFSLLLVTF.